The 24 T cell receptor beta chains presented below share a single source sample, sequenced in a study of cytomegalovirus exposure and HLA in healthy donors. Primers for the PCR totalled 60 Vbeta and 13 Jbeta. Clones were read by immunoSEQ multiplex PCR, and TCRdb kept only the in-frame ones, dropping some. The sample consists of about 160,000 clones, approximately 90% of them appearing once. Sequenced input: PBMCs. The receptor source for this set is a woman aged 25 to 45 in good health and CMV-seronegative.

The chain has TRBV4-2 and TRBJ2-7; TRBD1 matches at 7 bases. Trimming took 8 bases from V and 2 from J; bases not matched to a gene: 12. The germline CDR1 and CDR2 sequences are LGHNA and YNFKEQ. The CDR3 spans 15 residues. CDR3: CASRPARQGPYEQYF. The CDR3 DNA reads TGTGCCAGCCGCCCAGCTAGACAGGGCCCCTACGAGCAGTACTTC.

The gene calls are TRBV6-5 and TRBJ1-5, with D possibly being TRBD1 (5 bases). V was pared by 0 bases and J by 10 bases, with 13 bases between. The V gene's germline CDR1 is MNHEY and CDR2 SVGAGI. There are 14 residues in the CDR3. As DNA, the CDR3 is TGTGCCAGCAGTTACTCGGAACTTACAGGCCCCCAGCATTTT. This translates into CASSYSELTGPQHF.

The chain links TRBV7-9 to TRBJ2-1, with 10 bases matching TRBD1. The CDR3 spans 16 residues. The V segment lost 5 bases and the J segment 2 bases; nucleotides outside the gene matches: 6. Germline CDR1 SEHNR, CDR2 FQNEAQ (reference sequence). The CDR3 DNA reads as TGTGCCAGCAGCCACGGGGACAGGGGACCCTACAATGAGCAGTTCTTC. Translating gives CASSHGDRGPYNEQFF.

The J gene is TRBJ1-1, the V gene TRBV6-5; D perhaps matches TRBD1 (5 bases). Germline CDR1 reads MNHEY; CDR2 reads SVGAGI. The CDR3 consists of 13 residues. V gave up 4 bases and J gave up 6 bases, with 12 bases separating them. The CDR3 coding sequence is TGTGCCAGCAGTTTGGGGGGGATCCCTGAAGCTTTCTTT. Its translation: CASSLGGIPEAFF.

The table lists this clone with a count of one. V usage is TRBV2 and J usage is TRBJ2-7; the D is unclear. The V gene lost 7 bases and the J gene lost 5 bases, with 12 bases spanning the gap. The CDR3 has 12 residues. CDR1 and CDR2 from the germline V gene are SNHLY and FYNNEI. CDR3 amino acids: CASTGPENEQYF. DNA of the CDR3: TGTGCCAGCACGGGTCCAGAAAACGAGCAGTACTTC.

The CDR3 sequence is CASSTQRQGNKNIQYF. The CDR3 DNA reads as TGTGCCAGTAGTACTCAAAGACAGGGAAACAAAAACATTCAGTACTTC. The chain combines TRBV19 with TRBJ2-4, with 7 bases aligning to TRBD1. The junction had 9 bases not matched to a gene; V was cut back by 4 bases and J by 3 bases. This CDR3 is 16 amino acids long. Germline V lookup: CDR1 LNHDA, CDR2 SQIVND (reference sequence).

The rearrangement links TRBV15 to TRBJ2-7; 16 positions match TRBD2. Trimming took 3 bases from V and 0 from J; bases not matched to a gene: 2. This CDR3 is built from 17 residues. Germline loops: CDR1 LNHNV, CDR2 YYDKDF (reference sequence). CDR3 residues: CATSRGLAGGSSYEQYF. The CDR3, as DNA: TGTGCCACCAGCAGGGGACTAGCGGGGGGGAGCTCCTACGAGCAGTACTTC.

The chain uses TRBV9 and TRBJ1-1; weak D call: TRBD1 (5 bases). The length of the CDR3 is 13 residues. Deletions cut 4 bases from V and 9 bases from J, with 16 bases between. CDR1 is SGDLS, CDR2 YYNGEE, per germline. The CDR3 DNA reads as TGTGCCAGCAGCCCCACAGGTAGGGGCAAAGCTTTCTTT. This gives the protein CASSPTGRGKAFF.

The gene calls are TRBV14 and TRBJ2-4, with 10 bases identical to TRBD1. After removal of 4 bases from V and 0 bases from J, the junction contained 12 bases not matched to a gene. The CDR3 runs to 19 residues. The germline CDR1 and CDR2 sequences are SGHDN and FVKESK. CDR3 coding DNA: TGTGCCAGCAGCCTAGCGGGGACAGGGGTGTTATTAGCCAAAAACATTCAGTACTTC. Encoded protein: CASSLAGTGVLLAKNIQYF. The full variable domain, with the rest looked up from reference TRBV14 and TRBJ2-4, is EAGVTQFPSHSVIEKGQTVTLRCDPISGHDNLYWYRRVMGKEIKFLLHFVKESKQDESGMPNNRFLAERTGGTYSTLKVQPAELEDSGVYFCASSLAGTGVLLAKNIQYFGAGTRLSVL.

CDR3 sequence: CASSEYYGGPGGPGELFF. In DNA form, the CDR3 reads TGTGCCAGCAGTGAATACTATGGGGGGCCGGGAGGGCCGGGGGAGCTGTTTTTT. The chain carries TRBV25-1 and TRBJ2-2; the match to TRBD2 covers 8 bases. Germline assignment: CDR1 MGHDK and CDR2 SYGVNS. Trimming removed 0 bases from V and 8 bases from J; junction bases left unmatched: 14. The CDR3 has 18 residues.

This clone has only one observation. This chain connects TRBV9 to TRBJ1-5; D gene unclear. The V end was cut by 0 bases, the J end by 0 bases, with 7 bases between. The germline V gene encodes CDR1 SGDLS and CDR2 YYNGEE. CDR3 size: 15 residues. For the CDR3, the DNA is TGTGCCAGCAGCGTAGGGGGAGCTAGCAATCAGCCCCAGCATTTT. It translates to CASSVGGASNQPQHF.

V gene TRBV18 combines with J gene TRBJ2-7, with D possibly TRBD2 on 6 matching bases. There are 13 residues in the CDR3. The V and J ends lost 3 bases and 12 bases respectively, with 18 bases between them. CDR1 is KGHSH, CDR2 LQKENI, per germline. DNA for the CDR3: TGTGCCAGCTCACCGTCCAAGGGACTCGATCCGTACTTC. It specifies CASSPSKGLDPYF.

Worth noting for this clone: One end of the junction is discordant with germline, which a read error may explain. V gene TRBV20-1 combines with J gene TRBJ2-3; no reliable D call. The V gene's germline CDR1 is DFQATT and CDR2 SNEGSKA (reference sequence). The length of the CDR3 is 11 residues. This CDR3 reads CSAFYTDTQFF. CDR3 DNA: TGCAGTGCTTTCTACACAGATACGCAGTTTTTT.

The V and J genes are TRBV7-9 and TRBJ1-1; the match to TRBD1 covers 7 bases. With V trimmed by 3 bases and J by 0 bases, 1 base remained unmatched. The CDR3 extends over 14 amino acids. The germline V gene encodes CDR1 SEHNR and CDR2 FQNEAQ (reference sequence). The CDR3 here is CASSLGTVNTEAFF. As DNA, the CDR3 is TGTGCCAGCAGCTTGGGGACAGTGAACACTGAAGCTTTCTTT.

The CDR3 region has the DNA TGTGCCAGCAGCCCGGTCGGGACACGCTCTGGAAACACCATATATTTT. Translated: CASSPVGTRSGNTIYF. The chain couples TRBV7-2 to TRBJ1-3; maybe TRBD1 (6 bases). V lost 5 bases to trimming and J lost 0 bases, with 14 bases between them. Germline values: CDR1 SGHTA, CDR2 FQGNSA. The CDR3 loop spans 16 amino acids.

The rearrangement joins TRBV19 to TRBJ1-3; 7 bases map to TRBD1. The V gene end was trimmed by 5 bases and the J gene end by 1 base; junction bases not matched to a gene: 5. This CDR3 is built from 15 residues. Per germline, CDR1 LNHDA and CDR2 SQIVND (reference sequence). This CDR3 is CASSDRALSGNTIYF. DNA of the CDR3: TGTGCCAGTAGTGACAGGGCCCTATCTGGAAACACCATATATTTT.

J is TRBJ1-1 and V is TRBV4-1; 9 nucleotides align to TRBD1. V trimming: 0 bases; J trimming: 7 bases; junction bases outside the gene matches: 12. The CDR3 is 17 residues long. Germline lookup yields CDR1 MGHRA and CDR2 YSYEKL. The CDR3 region has the DNA TGCGCCAGCAGCCAAGAGTTTTCGGGACAGGGTCTCGGTGAAGCTTTCTTT. Translated, it gives CASSQEFSGQGLGEAFF.

This clone was seen a handful of times. J is TRBJ1-5 and V is TRBV5-5; D unclear. V shed 0 bases and J shed 4 bases, with 14 bases lying between them. CDR1 SGHKS and CDR2 YYEKEE come from the germline V gene (reference sequence). This CDR3 contains 16 residues. The CDR3 nucleotides are TGTGCCAGCAGCTTGGTCCCCACCAACAAAAATCAGCCCCAGCATTTT. Protein: CASSLVPTNKNQPQHF.

V is TRBV5-1 and J is TRBJ2-3; no firm D call. Trimming removed 4 bases from V and 0 bases from J, with 9 bases in between. The CDR3 contains 14 residues. CDR1 SGHRS and CDR2 YFSETQ come from the germline V gene. CDR3: CASSVLESTDTQYF. The CDR3 nucleotides are TGCGCCAGCAGCGTCCTCGAGAGCACAGATACGCAGTATTTT.

The genes are TRBV5-1 and TRBJ1-6, with 10 bases fitting TRBD1. Trimming took 0 bases from V and 7 from J; bases not matched to a gene: 4. The CDR3 has 16 amino acids. The V gene's germline CDR1 is SGHRS and CDR2 YFSETQ. CDR3 in DNA: TGCGCCAGCAGCTTGGACGGGACAGGGGTCAATTCACCCCTCCACTTT. It translates to CASSLDGTGVNSPLHF. Based on the CDR3 plus reference TRBV5-1 and TRBJ1-6, the full variable domain is KAGVTQTPRYLIKTRGQQVTLSCSPISGHRSVSWYQQTPGQGLQFLFEYFSETQRNKGNFPGRFSGRQFSNSRSEMNVSTLELGDSALYLCASSLDGTGVNSPLHFGNGTRLTVT.

This chain links TRBV28 with TRBJ2-5, with TRBD2 matching 10 bases. CDR1 and CDR2 (germline): MDHEN, SYDVKM. This CDR3 region has 15 residues. J was trimmed by 3 bases and V by 10 bases; bases with no gene match: 11. Here the CDR3 reads CATRPGLAKKETQYF. For the CDR3, the DNA is TGTGCCACCCGCCCGGGACTAGCGAAAAAAGAGACCCAGTACTTC. Full variable domain (rest looked up from reference TRBV28 and TRBJ2-5): DVKVTQSSRYLVKRTGEKVFLECVQDMDHENMFWYRQDPGLGLRLIYFSYDVKMKEKGDIPEGYSVSREKKERFSLILESASTNQTSMYLCATRPGLAKKETQYFGPGTRLLVL.

The rearrangement uses TRBV27 and TRBJ2-5; 7 bases match TRBD1. The tail of the sequence fits TRBJ2-7 better, so the J call may be wrong. CDR3 length: 13 amino acids. CDR1 and CDR2 (germline): MNHEY, SMNVEV (reference sequence). The CDR3 DNA reads as TGTGCCAGCAGTACGACAGGGCTCCACGAGCAGTACTTC. Its protein is CASSTTGLHEQYF.

This chain links TRBV2 with TRBJ2-5; 8 nucleotides agree with TRBD1. The CDR3 is 13 residues long. CDR1 SNHLY and CDR2 FYNNEI come from the germline V gene. V shed 4 bases, J shed 4 bases, and the junction held 2 bases outside the gene matches. CDR3 in DNA: TGTGCCAGCAGTGCTACAGGGGGAGAGACCCAGTACTTC. Translated, it gives CASSATGGETQYF.

The CDR3 DNA reads TGTGCCAGCAGTTTTCGAACAGGGAACACTGAAGCTTTCTTT. Protein product: CASSFRTGNTEAFF. V and J are TRBV28 and TRBJ1-1; a possible D gene is TRBD1 (5 bases). V lost 3 bases and J lost 1, with 9 bases in between. The CDR3 is 14 amino acids. In germline, CDR1 is MDHEN, CDR2 SYDVKM.